What follows are 16 T cell receptor beta chains derived from one specimen sequenced in a study of blood T cell repertoires in COVID-19 (TCRdb year 2020). The receptor library was made with the immunoSEQ multiplex PCR assay. The table comes from immuneACCESS by way of TCRdb, which keeps in-frame sequences with V and J called. Part of the clones is missing from these tables; in studies checked, under half for an unresolved V gene and the rest for unknown reasons. Across this sample there are some 200,000 clones, with 80% seen only once. The leading ten clones occupy 9.5% to 15% of the sample. The sequenced sample was peripheral blood. The receptors were gathered from a human donor in a cohort sampled during active COVID-19.

The rearrangement joins TRBV3-1 (or the pseudogene TRBV3-2) to TRBJ1-2, with D maybe TRBD1 (6 bases). The CDR3 extends over 14 amino acids. Trimming cost V 1 base and J 6 bases, with 12 bases left between them. From germline, CDR1 is LGHDT and CDR2 YNNKEL (reference sequence). The CDR3 sequence: CASSQVGGADGYTF. The CDR3 DNA sequence: TGTGCCAGCAGCCAAGTGGGGGGGGCTGATGGCTACACCTTC.

CDR3 residues: CASSQDRASLGANEQFF. The CDR3 coding sequence is TGTGCCAGCAGCCAAGATCGAGCGTCTCTGGGGGCCAATGAGCAGTTCTTC. J is TRBJ2-1 and V is TRBV3-1 (or the pseudogene TRBV3-2); possible D gene TRBD1, 6 bases. The CDR3 loop spans 17 amino acids. V was trimmed by 0 bases and J by 6 bases, leaving 18 bases between them. CDR1 is LGHDT and CDR2 is YNNKEL in the germline V gene (reference sequence).

CDR3 in DNA: TGTGCCAGCAGCGGGGGACAGGTGACAGATACGCAGTATTTT. Amino acids: CASSGGQVTDTQYF. The genes are TRBV5-4 and TRBJ2-3; 8 bases are shared with TRBD1. CDR3 length: 14 amino acids. Germline loops: CDR1 SGHNT, CDR2 YYREEE (reference sequence). V trimming: 4 bases; J trimming: 3 bases; junction bases outside the gene matches: 4.

V usage is TRBV7-8 and J usage is TRBJ2-2; 14 bases agree with TRBD2. The CDR3 consists of 18 residues. CDR1 is SGHVS and CDR2 is FQNEAQ in the germline V gene. The V gene end was trimmed by 5 bases and the J gene end by 6 bases; junction bases not matched to a gene: 11. CDR3 sequence reads: CASSPTGTSGSGSGELFF. CDR3 coding DNA: TGTGCCAGCAGCCCCACAGGGACTAGCGGGAGCGGTTCCGGGGAGCTGTTTTTT.

The rearrangement joins TRBV5-4 to TRBJ2-4, with 7 bases fitting TRBD2. The V gene's germline CDR1 is SGHNT and CDR2 YYREEE (reference sequence). The CDR3 spans 17 residues. V shed 3 bases and J 2 bases; nucleotides not matched to a gene: 11. Written as DNA, the CDR3 is TGTGCCAGCAGCTCCGCGGGGGAGGACGAGACCAAAAACATTCAGTACTTC. Translating it yields CASSSAGEDETKNIQYF.

V gene TRBV7-2 combines with J gene TRBJ1-2; D gene unclear. V was trimmed by 6 bases and J by 0 bases, leaving 8 bases between them. The CDR3 spans 13 residues. CDR1 is SGHTA, CDR2 FQGNSA, per germline. The CDR3 loop reads CASRSPSNYGYTF. The CDR3 DNA reads as TGTGCCAGCAGATCCCCGTCTAACTATGGCTACACCTTC.

The gene calls are TRBV2 and TRBJ2-1, with D possibly being TRBD2 (6 bases). CDR1 is SNHLY and CDR2 is FYNNEI in the germline V gene. The CDR3 runs 15 residues. The V gene lost 1 base and the J gene lost 1 base, with 8 bases spanning the gap. The CDR3 DNA follows: TGTGCCAGCAGTGAAGGCGGGGTGTCCTACAATGAGCAGTTCTTC. It specifies CASSEGGVSYNEQFF.

This clone was recorded at least ten times. This chain links TRBV28 with TRBJ2-1; TRBD2 aligns across 12 bases. Germline lookup yields CDR1 MDHEN and CDR2 SYDVKM. The trim removed 5 bases at V and 2 bases at J, leaving 4 bases unmatched. The CDR3 covers 16 residues. The CDR3 here is CASSERTSGTYNEQFF. CDR3 DNA: TGTGCCAGCAGTGAGCGGACTAGCGGGACCTACAATGAGCAGTTCTTC.

The chain carries TRBV12-3 or TRBV12-4 and TRBJ1-5; TRBD1 is a possible D gene (6 bases). The V end lost 10 bases, the J end lost 2 bases, and 12 bases lay between the germline ends. The CDR3 runs to 13 residues. The CDR3 here is CATQGFRNQPQHF. In DNA form, the CDR3 reads TGTGCCACACAGGGCTTTCGCAATCAGCCCCAGCATTTT.

The genes are TRBV9 and TRBJ1-6; D possibly corresponds to TRBD1 (6 bases). The CDR3 is made up of 13 amino acids. The V gene lost 3 bases and the J gene lost 10 bases, with 11 bases spanning the gap. The germline gives CDR1 SGDLS, CDR2 YYNGEE. The CDR3 is CASSEGERSPLHF. DNA for the CDR3: TGTGCCAGCAGCGAGGGGGAGCGATCACCCCTCCACTTT.

In its sample, this clone was seen a few times. The chain uses TRBV10-3 and TRBJ2-7, with TRBD2 as a possible D gene (5 bases). CDR1 ENHRY and CDR2 SYGVKD come from the germline V gene. V gave up 6 bases and J gave up 7 bases, with 16 bases separating them. The CDR3 contains 13 residues. The CDR3 sequence is CAISDYQDGEQYF. CDR3 coding DNA: TGTGCCATCAGCGACTACCAGGACGGAGAGCAGTACTTC.

The chain is built from TRBV29-1 and TRBJ2-7; 10 bases line up with TRBD2. CDR3 size: 18 residues. In germline, CDR1 is SQVTM, CDR2 ANQGSEA. The J segment lost 9 bases and the V segment lost 4 bases, leaving 24 bases of the junction unmatched. CDR3 nucleotides: TGCAGCGTTGTAGGAATGGAACGGGGAGCGGGAGGGGAAAGGGTGCAGTACTTC. It specifies CSVVGMERGAGGERVQYF.

This clone was picked up a small number of times. This chain joins TRBV7-8 and TRBJ1-1; D is possibly TRBD1 (6 bases). This CDR3 is built from 13 residues. Germline-derived CDR1 and CDR2 are SGHVS and FQNEAQ. The V end lost 1 base, the J end lost 4 bases, and 7 bases lay between the germline ends. This chain's CDR3 is CASSLGQVTEAFF. The CDR3 DNA sequence: TGTGCCAGCAGCTTAGGACAGGTCACTGAAGCTTTCTTT.

The rearrangement joins TRBV9 to TRBJ2-7; a weak D match, TRBD2 (5 bases). This CDR3 is 14 amino acids long. Germline assignment: CDR1 SGDLS and CDR2 YYNGEE. Between the trimmed V and J ends, which lost 4 bases and 3 bases, there was a span of 14 bases. As DNA, the CDR3 is TGTGCCAGCAGCCGTACCTATCGGGGCTACGAGCAGTACTTC. Amino acid sequence: CASSRTYRGYEQYF.

The chain has TRBV12-3 or TRBV12-4 and TRBJ1-3; the D is unclear. V was clipped by 5 bases and J by 5 bases, with 4 bases between them. There are 11 residues in the CDR3. The CDR3 DNA reads as TGTGCCAGCAGTCTTCGAAACACCATATATTTT. Amino acids: CASSLRNTIYF.

This clone was seen only a few times. V and J are TRBV11-2 and TRBJ2-3; 10 bases fit TRBD2. Germline-derived CDR1 and CDR2 are SGHAT and FQNNGV. The CDR3 has 14 amino acids. The ends lost 3 bases at V and 3 bases at J; junction bases unmatched: 0. The CDR3 here is CASSLTSGTDTQYF. The CDR3, as DNA: TGTGCCAGCAGCTTGACTAGCGGGACAGATACGCAGTATTTT.